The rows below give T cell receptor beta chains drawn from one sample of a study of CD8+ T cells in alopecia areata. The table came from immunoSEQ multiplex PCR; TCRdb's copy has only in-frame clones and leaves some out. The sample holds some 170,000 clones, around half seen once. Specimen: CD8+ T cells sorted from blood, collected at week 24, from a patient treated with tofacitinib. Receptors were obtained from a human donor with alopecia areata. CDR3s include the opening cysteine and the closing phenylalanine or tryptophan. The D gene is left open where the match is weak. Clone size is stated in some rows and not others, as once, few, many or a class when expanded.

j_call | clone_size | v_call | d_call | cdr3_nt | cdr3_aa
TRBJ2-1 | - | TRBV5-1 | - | TGCGCCAGCAGCGTTAGAGGGGATGAGCAGTTCTTC | CASSVRGDEQFF
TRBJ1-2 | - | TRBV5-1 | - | TGCGCCAGCAGCTTGGGGCGAGGCTATGGCTACACCTTC | CASSLGRGYGYTF
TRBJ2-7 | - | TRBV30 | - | TGTGCCTGGAGTGTACAATACGAGCAGTACTTC | CAWSVQYEQYF
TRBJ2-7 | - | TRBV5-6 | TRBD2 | TGTGCCAGCAACCACGGGACTACCTCTTTTAAGGAGCAGTACTTC | CASNHGTTSFKEQYF
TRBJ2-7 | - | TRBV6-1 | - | TGTGCCAGCAGTGATGCGGTTTCCTACGAGCAGTACTTC | CASSDAVSYEQYF
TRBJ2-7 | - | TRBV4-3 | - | TGCGCCAGCAGCCAAGATTCGGGGGAAAGCTCCTACGAGCAGTACTTC | CASSQDSGESSYEQYF
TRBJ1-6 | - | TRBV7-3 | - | TGTGCCAGCAGCCTATACGGGACCGACACAAATTCACCCCTCCACTTT | CASSLYGTDTNSPLHF
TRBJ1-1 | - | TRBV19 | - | TGTGCCAGTAGTATCGGAGGGAACACTGAAGCTTTCTTT | CASSIGGNTEAFF
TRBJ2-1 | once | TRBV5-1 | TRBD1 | TGCGCCAGCAGCTTGTGGGACAGGGACCCGATAGGGGAGCAGTTCTTC | CASSLWDRDPIGEQFF
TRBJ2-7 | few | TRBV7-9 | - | TGTGCCAGCAGCTCAACCGGAAAGGGCCGGTCGTCTTACGAGCAGTACTTC | CASSSTGKGRSSYEQYF
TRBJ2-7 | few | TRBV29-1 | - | TGCAGCGTTGAGGGACCCGATTATGCCGAGCAGTACTTC | CSVEGPDYAEQYF
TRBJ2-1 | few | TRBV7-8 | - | TGTGCCAGCAGCCTATCCACGTACAATGAGCAGTTCTTC | CASSLSTYNEQFF
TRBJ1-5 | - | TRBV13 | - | TGTGCCAGCAGCCAGCCCAATCAGCCCCAGCATTTT | CASSQPNQPQHF
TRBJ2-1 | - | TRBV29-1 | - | TGCAGCGTTTCGGGTGGGGAGCAGTTCTTC | CSVSGGEQFF
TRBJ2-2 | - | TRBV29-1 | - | TGCAGCGTTGCGGGGGGCGACCGTACAGGGTACACCGGGGAGCTGTTTTTT | CSVAGGDRTGYTGELFF
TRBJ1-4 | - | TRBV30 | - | TGTGCCTGGAGCCCCGGGACTGCAGGTGAAAAACTGTTTTTT | CAWSPGTAGEKLFF
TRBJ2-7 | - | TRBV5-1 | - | TGCGCCAGCAGCTTGGCAGGGGTCTCAGCCTACGAGCAGTACTTC | CASSLAGVSAYEQYF
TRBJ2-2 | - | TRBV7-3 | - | TGTGCCAGCAGCTCTCAGGGCCCCACCGGGGAGCTGTTTTTT | CASSSQGPTGELFF
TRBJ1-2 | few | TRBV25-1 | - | TGTGCCAGCAGCCCGGGACTAATCTATGGCTACACCTTC | CASSPGLIYGYTF
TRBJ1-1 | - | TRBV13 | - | TGTGCCAGCAGCTTGGTGCAGGAGGATACTGAAGCTTTCTTT | CASSLVQEDTEAFF
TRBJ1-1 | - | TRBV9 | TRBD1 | TGTGCCAGCAGCGCCGGGACAGGGGGCGTCTTTGACACTGAAGCTTTCTTT | CASSAGTGGVFDTEAFF
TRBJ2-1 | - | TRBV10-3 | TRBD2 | TGTGCCATCAGTGACCTAGCGGGGGGGCCTCACCACAATGAGCAGTTCTTC | CAISDLAGGPHHNEQFF
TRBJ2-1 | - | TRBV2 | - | TGTGCCAGCAGTGATAGCCCCGCCTACAATGAGCAGTTCTTC | CASSDSPAYNEQFF
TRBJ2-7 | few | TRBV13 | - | TGTGCCAGCAGCTTCGGGTACGAGCAGTACTTC | CASSFGYEQYF
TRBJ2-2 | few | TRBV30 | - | TGTGCCTGGAGTGTATCGAACACCGGGGAGCTGTTTTTT | CAWSVSNTGELFF
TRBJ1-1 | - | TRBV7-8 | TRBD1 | TGTGCCAGCAGCGGACGACAGGGGGCTTGGACTGAAGCTTTCTTT | CASSGRQGAWTEAFF
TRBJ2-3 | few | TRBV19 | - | TGTGCCAGTAGCGGGTCCGCCGCATCCGCAGATACGCAGTATTTT | CASSGSAASADTQYF
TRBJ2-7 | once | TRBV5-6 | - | TGTGCCAGCAGCTTGGATAGTTCAATGGGCTACGAGCAGTACTTC | CASSLDSSMGYEQYF
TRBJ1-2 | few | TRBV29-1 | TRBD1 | TGCAGCGTTGAAAACAGGGGATCCAGTAACTATGGCTACACCTTC | CSVENRGSSNYGYTF
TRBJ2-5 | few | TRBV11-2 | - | TGTGCCAGCAGCTTAGTGGAAGCAGCGGAGACCCAGTACTTC | CASSLVEAAETQYF
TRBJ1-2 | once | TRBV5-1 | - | TGCGCCAGCAGCGGAACAGGGATGTCTAGCGGCTACACCTTC | CASSGTGMSSGYTF
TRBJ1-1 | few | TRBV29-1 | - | TGCAGCGCATCGGATGGAGGGAACACTGAAGCTTTCTTT | CSASDGGNTEAFF
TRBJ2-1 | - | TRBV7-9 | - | TGTGCCAGCAGCCCTCTGACTAGGACCTACGACGGCAATGAGCAGTTCTTC | CASSPLTRTYDGNEQFF
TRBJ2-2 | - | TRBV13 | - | TGTGCCAGCAGTCGTAACACCGGGGAGCTGTTTTTT | CASSRNTGELFF
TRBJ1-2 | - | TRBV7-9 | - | TGTGCCAGCAGCTTAGGCGAGGGCAGGGTCTATGGCTACACCTTC | CASSLGEGRVYGYTF
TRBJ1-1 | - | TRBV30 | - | TGTGCCTGCCTTGGTGAGGACACTGAAGCTTTCTTT | CACLGEDTEAFF
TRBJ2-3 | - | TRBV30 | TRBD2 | TGTGCCTGGAGCACTAGCGGCACAGATACGCAGTATTTT | CAWSTSGTDTQYF
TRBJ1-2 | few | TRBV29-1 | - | TGCAGCGTTGAAGATCGGCAGCGTCTCAATGGCTACACCTTC | CSVEDRQRLNGYTF
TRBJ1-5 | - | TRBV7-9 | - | TGTGCCAGCAGCCCCCCTGGGGATCAGCCCCAGCATTTT | CASSPPGDQPQHF
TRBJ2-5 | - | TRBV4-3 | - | TGCGCCAGCAGCCAAGATTCCAAGGAGACCCAGTACTTC | CASSQDSKETQYF
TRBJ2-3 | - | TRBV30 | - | TGTGCCTGGAGTGTCGGACACCCCGATACGCAGTATTTT | CAWSVGHPDTQYF
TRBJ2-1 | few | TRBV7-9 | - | TGTGCCAGCAGCTTAAGGTCTGCAGGTCAGTTCTTC | CASSLRSAGQFF
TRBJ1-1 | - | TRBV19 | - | TGTGCCAGTAGTCCGCAGGGATTTAGATACACTGAAGCTTTCTTT | CASSPQGFRYTEAFF
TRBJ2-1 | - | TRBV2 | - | TGTGCCAGCAGTGTAGGTAGATACAATGAGCAGTTCTTC | CASSVGRYNEQFF
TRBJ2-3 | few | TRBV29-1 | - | TGCAGCGTCAACAGCTATACGCAGTATTTT | CSVNSYTQYF
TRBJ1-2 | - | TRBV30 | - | TGTGCCTGGAGTGAGAACTATGGCTACACCTTC | CAWSENYGYTF
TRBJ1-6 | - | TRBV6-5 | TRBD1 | TGTGCCAGCAGTACCTGGCCGGGACAGAATTCACCCCTCCACTTT | CASSTWPGQNSPLHF
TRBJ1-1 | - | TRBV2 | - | TGTGCCAGCAGTCTGACACCTATGAACACTGAAGCTTTCTTT | CASSLTPMNTEAFF
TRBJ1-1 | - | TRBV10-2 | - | TGTGCCAGCAGTTATGGACAGAGGAACACTGAAGCTTTCTTT | CASSYGQRNTEAFF
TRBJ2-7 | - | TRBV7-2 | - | TGTGCCAGCGCAAAAACCGGCCAGAGCTACGAGCAGTACTTC | CASAKTGQSYEQYF
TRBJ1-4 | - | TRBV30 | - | TGTGCCTGGAGTGTTTGGGGAGGGAAGGAACTGTTTTTT | CAWSVWGGKELFF